These 6 T cell receptor beta chains share one sample of origin, sequenced in a study of beta chain features in type 1 diabetes (dated by TCRdb to 2017 to 2018). The library came from the immunoSEQ multiplex PCR assay. The entire amount of isolated RNA was reverse transcribed using the High Capacity cDNA Reverse Transcription Kit, so the sequenced TCRB transcripts were expressed ones. TCRdb provides this immuneACCESS table in a form limited to in-frame rearrangements. Some clones are lacking; in checked studies, under half of them reflect an unresolved V gene, and why the rest are absent is not known. This sample lists hundreds of thousands of clones; about 29% were detected once. Of the sample, 0.065% is held by the ten largest clones. The specimen was naive CD4+ T cells from blood. In light of the paper, this sample's cell subset or site label describes: true naive CD4+ T cells. Source of these receptors: a young man in good health.

A few counts support this clone. The V call is TRBV18, the J call TRBJ2-5, with 8 positions matching TRBD1. J lost 2 bases, V lost 2 bases, and 1 base had no gene match. Germline CDR1 is KGHSH and CDR2 is LQKENI. CDR3 length equals 14 residues. In DNA form, the CDR3 reads TGTGCCAGCTCACCAGACAGGGGACAAGAGACCCAGTACTTC. Translation: CASSPDRGQETQYF.

The chain joins TRBV7-3 to TRBJ2-1, with a possible D match to TRBD1 (6 bases). The CDR3 spans 12 residues. Per the germline V gene, CDR1 is SGHTA and CDR2 is FQGTGA. V was pared by 3 bases and J by 10 bases, with 10 bases between. CDR3 sequence: CASSFSGVEQFF. DNA of the CDR3: TGTGCCAGCAGCTTCTCAGGGGTCGAGCAGTTCTTC.

In this sample, this clone turned up a few times. Other nucleotide sequences in the sample specify the same CDR3. V and J are TRBV30 and TRBJ2-2; D unclear. Germline V gene lookup returns CDR1 GTSNPN and CDR2 SVGIG (reference sequence). The CDR3 is 14 residues long. V shed 0 bases and J shed 5 bases, with 10 bases lying between them. CDR3 protein: CAWSVRRYTGELFF. The CDR3 DNA is TGTGCCTGGAGTGTACGGCGGTATACCGGGGAGCTGTTTTTT.

This clone occurred a few times. This chain joins TRBV7-9 and TRBJ2-3; D gene unclear. Trimming took off 5 bases at V and 3 bases at J, with 3 bases between the two ends. The CDR3 has 11 amino acids. CDR1 and CDR2 (germline): SEHNR, FQNEAQ (reference sequence). CDR3 nucleotide sequence: TGTGCCAGCAGCATGACAGATACGCAGTATTTT. Its protein product is CASSMTDTQYF.

About this clone itself: Additional DNA sequences in this sample encode the identical CDR3. This chain's CDR3 is CASSRDRAYEQYF. In DNA form, the CDR3 reads TGTGCCAGCAGCCGGGACAGGGCTTACGAGCAGTACTTC. V and J are TRBV7-2 and TRBJ2-7; TRBD1 agrees at 9 bases. The germline V gene has CDR1 SGHTA and CDR2 FQGNSA. The V segment lost 5 bases and the J segment 4 bases; nucleotides outside the gene matches: 3. This CDR3 has 13 residues. Variable domain in full (rest from reference TRBV7-2 and TRBJ2-7): GAGVSQSPSNKVTEKGKDVELRCDPISGHTALYWYRQSLGQGLEFLIYFQGNSAPDKSGLPSDRFSAERTGGSVSTLTIQRTQQEDSAVYLCASSRDRAYEQYFGPGTRLTVT.

This chain connects TRBV11-1 to TRBJ2-3; maybe TRBD1 (5 bases). The CDR3 sequence is 16 residues long. The germline CDR1 and CDR2 sequences are SGHAT and FQDESV (reference sequence). Trimming cost V 6 bases and J 5 bases, with 21 bases left between them. The CDR3 region is CASSHRLRGAEDTQYF. CDR3 coding DNA: TGTGCCAGCAGTCACCGATTAAGGGGCGCAGAAGATACGCAGTATTTT.